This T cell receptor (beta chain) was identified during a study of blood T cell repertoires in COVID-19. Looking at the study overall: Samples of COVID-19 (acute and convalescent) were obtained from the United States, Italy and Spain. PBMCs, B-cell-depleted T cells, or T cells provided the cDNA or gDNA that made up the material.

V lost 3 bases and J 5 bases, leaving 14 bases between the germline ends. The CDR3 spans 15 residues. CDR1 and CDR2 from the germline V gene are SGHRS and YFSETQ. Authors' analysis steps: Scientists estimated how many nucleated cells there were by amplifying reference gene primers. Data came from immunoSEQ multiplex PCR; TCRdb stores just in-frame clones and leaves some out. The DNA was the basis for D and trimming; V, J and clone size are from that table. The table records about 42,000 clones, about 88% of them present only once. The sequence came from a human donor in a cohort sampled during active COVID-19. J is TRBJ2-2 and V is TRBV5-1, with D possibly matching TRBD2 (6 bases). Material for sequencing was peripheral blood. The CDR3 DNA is TGCGCCAGCAGCTGGGCCGGGACTCCAACCGGGGAGCTGTTTTTT. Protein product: CASSWAGTPTGELFF.